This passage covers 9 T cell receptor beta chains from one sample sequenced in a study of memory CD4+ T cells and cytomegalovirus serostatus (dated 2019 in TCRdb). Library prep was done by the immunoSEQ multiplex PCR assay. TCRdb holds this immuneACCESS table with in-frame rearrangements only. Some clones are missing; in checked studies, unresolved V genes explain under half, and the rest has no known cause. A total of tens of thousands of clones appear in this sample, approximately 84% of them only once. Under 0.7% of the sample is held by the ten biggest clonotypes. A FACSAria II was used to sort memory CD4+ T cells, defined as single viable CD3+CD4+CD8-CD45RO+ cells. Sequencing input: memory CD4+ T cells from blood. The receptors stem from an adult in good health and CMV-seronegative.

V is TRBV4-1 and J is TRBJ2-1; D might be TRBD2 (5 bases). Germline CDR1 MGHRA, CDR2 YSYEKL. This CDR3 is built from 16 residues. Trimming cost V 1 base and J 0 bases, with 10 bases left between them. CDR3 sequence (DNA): TGCGCCAGCAGCCAAGGGGAGACTTCCTCCTACAATGAGCAGTTCTTC. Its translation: CASSQGETSSYNEQFF.

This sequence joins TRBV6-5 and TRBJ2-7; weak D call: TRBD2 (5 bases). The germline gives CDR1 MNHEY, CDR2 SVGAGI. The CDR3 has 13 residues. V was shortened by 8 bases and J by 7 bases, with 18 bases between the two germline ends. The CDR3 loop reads CASGRTALREQYF. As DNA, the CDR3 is TGTGCCAGCGGTCGGACTGCCCTCAGGGAGCAGTACTTC.

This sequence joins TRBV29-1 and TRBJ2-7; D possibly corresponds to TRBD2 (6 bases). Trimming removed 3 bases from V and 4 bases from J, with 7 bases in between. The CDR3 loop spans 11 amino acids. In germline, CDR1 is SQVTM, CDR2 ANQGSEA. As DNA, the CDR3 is TGCAGCGTTGAGACTAGTTACGAGCAGTACTTC. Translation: CSVETSYEQYF.

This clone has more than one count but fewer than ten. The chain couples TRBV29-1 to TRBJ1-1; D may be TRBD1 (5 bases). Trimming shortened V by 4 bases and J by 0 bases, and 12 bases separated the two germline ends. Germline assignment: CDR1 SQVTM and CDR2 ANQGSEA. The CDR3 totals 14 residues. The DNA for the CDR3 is TGCAGCGTTGGAAAGGGGCTCGTGAACACTGAAGCTTTCTTT. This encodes CSVGKGLVNTEAFF. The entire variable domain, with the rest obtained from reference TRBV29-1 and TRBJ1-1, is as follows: SAVISQKPSRDICQRGTSLTIQCQVDSQVTMMFWYRQQPGQSLTLIATANQGSEATYESGFVIDKFPISRPNLTFSTLTVSNMSPEDSSIYLCSVGKGLVNTEAFFGQGTRLTVV.

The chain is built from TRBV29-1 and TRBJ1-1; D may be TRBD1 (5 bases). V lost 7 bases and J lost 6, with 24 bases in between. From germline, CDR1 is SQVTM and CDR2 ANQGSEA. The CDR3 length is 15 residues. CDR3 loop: CSGGVGGVGGPEAFF. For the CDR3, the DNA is TGCAGCGGCGGGGTTGGGGGGGTAGGCGGGCCTGAAGCTTTCTTT.

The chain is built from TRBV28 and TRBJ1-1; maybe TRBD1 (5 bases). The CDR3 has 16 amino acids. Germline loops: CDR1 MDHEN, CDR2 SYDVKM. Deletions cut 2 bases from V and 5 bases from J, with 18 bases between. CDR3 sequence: CASSLGALGVRTEAFF. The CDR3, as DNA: TGTGCCAGCAGTTTAGGGGCGTTGGGAGTGAGGACTGAAGCTTTCTTT.

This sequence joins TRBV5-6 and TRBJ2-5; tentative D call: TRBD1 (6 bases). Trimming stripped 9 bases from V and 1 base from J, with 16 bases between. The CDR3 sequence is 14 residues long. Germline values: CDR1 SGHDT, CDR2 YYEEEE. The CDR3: CATGVQGFQETQYF. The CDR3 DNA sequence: TGTGCCACCGGAGTACAGGGCTTCCAAGAGACCCAGTACTTC. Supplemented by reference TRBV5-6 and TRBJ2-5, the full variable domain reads DAGVTQSPTHLIKTRGQQVTLRCSPKSGHDTVSWYQQALGQGPQFIFQYYEEEERQRGNFPDRFSGHQFPNYSSELNVNALLLGDSALYLCATGVQGFQETQYFGPGTRLLVL.

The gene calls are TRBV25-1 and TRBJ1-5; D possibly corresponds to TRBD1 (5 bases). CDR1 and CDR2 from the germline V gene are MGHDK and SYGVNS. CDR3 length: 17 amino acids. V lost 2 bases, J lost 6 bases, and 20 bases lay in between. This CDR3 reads CASSEGWPGKGCQPQHF. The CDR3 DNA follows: TGTGCCAGCAGTGAAGGGTGGCCAGGGAAGGGATGTCAGCCCCAGCATTTT.

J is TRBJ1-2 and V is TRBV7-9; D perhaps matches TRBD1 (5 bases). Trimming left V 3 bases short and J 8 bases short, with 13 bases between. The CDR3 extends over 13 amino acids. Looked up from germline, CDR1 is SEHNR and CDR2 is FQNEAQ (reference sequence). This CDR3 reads CASSLGSGSGYTF. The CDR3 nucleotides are TGTGCCAGCAGCTTGGGTTCAGGGAGCGGCTACACCTTC.